This is a list of T cell receptor beta chains from one sample in a study of blood T cells in healthy people across ages. MiXCR, run by TCRdb on the 5' RACE reads, gives a single entry per CDR3 protein. The sample yields 600,000 or so distinct CDR3 sequences, about 21% seen once. The sample comprised blood. These TCRs come from a man between 65 and 85 years old in good health. CDR3s include the opening cysteine and the closing phenylalanine or tryptophan. A D gene is named only where the DNA matches it firmly. Rows may omit the clone size; those that give it use once, few, many or a size class.

TRBV19	few	TRBJ2-5	TRBD2	TGTGCCAGTAGTATCGGGACCGGGACTAGCGGGAGGGCCAGGTACTTC	CASSIGTGTSGRARYF
TRBV10-3	few	TRBJ2-5	-	TGTGCCATCAGTGAGGTAGTGGGGACGGAGACCCAGTACTTC	CAISEVVGTETQYF
TRBV6-2/TRBV6-3	-	TRBJ2-2	-	TGTGCCAGCGGTCGGCCTTTTAACACCGGGGAGCTGTTTTTT	CASGRPFNTGELFF
TRBV7-3	-	TRBJ2-5	TRBD2	TGTGCCAGCAGCCAACTAGCGGGAGAAAGGGATGAGCAGTCCTTC	CASSQLAGERDEQSF
TRBV5-1	few	TRBJ2-4	TRBD2	TGCGCCAGCAGCCTGGTAGCGGGAGGGGCTGCCCTAGCCAAAAACATTCAGTACTTC	CASSLVAGGAALAKNIQYF
TRBV12-3/TRBV12-4	few	TRBJ2-5	-	TGTGCCAGCAGTTACATTGGACGGGGACTCGAGACCCAGTACTTC	CASSYIGRGLETQYF
TRBV7-9	-	TRBJ2-4	TRBD2	TGTGCCGGAGCGGGATTAGCCAAAAACATTCAGTACTTC	CAGAGLAKNIQYF
TRBV29-1	-	TRBJ2-3	TRBD2	TGCAGCGTCCAACTAGCGCTCTCAGATACGCAGTATTTT	CSVQLALSDTQYF
TRBV7-2	many	TRBJ1-1	-	TGTGCCAGCAGCACATATATGAACACTGAAGCTTTCTTT	CASSTYMNTEAFF
TRBV20-1	-	TRBJ2-1	TRBD1	TGCAGTGCGACATCCGGGACAGGGGGCAATGAGCAGTTCTTC	CSATSGTGGNEQFF
TRBV20-1	-	TRBJ2-7	TRBD1	TGCAGTGCTAAACAGGGGACACCCTACGAGCAGTACTTC	CSAKQGTPYEQYF
TRBV5-1	-	TRBJ1-1	-	TGCGCCAGCAGCTTGGACACAGGACCTGAAGCTTTCTTT	CASSLDTGPEAFF
TRBV27	many	TRBJ1-4	-	TGTGCCAGCAGTCCCCGGGGGAGGGCCTCGGAAAAACTGTTTTTT	CASSPRGRASEKLFF
TRBV10-3	few	TRBJ2-1	-	TGTGCCATCAGTGGTCAGACAGACATGCAGTTCTTC	CAISGQTDMQFF
TRBV11-2	few	TRBJ2-7	-	TGTGCCAGCAGCTTCCCGAACTCGGGGGAGCAGTACTTC	CASSFPNSGEQYF
TRBV29-1	few	TRBJ2-4	-	TGCAGCGTTGAAGATCTCCGCGAGAAGCCCAAAAACATTCAGTACTTC	CSVEDLREKPKNIQYF
TRBV5-1	-	TRBJ2-5	-	TGCGCCAGCAGCTTGAGTCCGGGACCGCAAGAGACCCAGTACTTC	CASSLSPGPQETQYF
TRBV15	-	TRBJ2-7	-	TGTGCCACCAGCAGAGAGACAGGTCTACCCTCCCACGAGCAGTACTTC	CATSRETGLPSHEQYF